This TCR beta chain was recorded in a study of shared clonotypes between healthy human individuals. This CDR3 has 13 amino acids. Germline CDR1 SQVTM, CDR2 ANQGSEA. V lost 7 bases and J lost 2; bases outside the gene matches: 4. The sorted-subset replicate PCRs were given roughly 190 ng DNA, which is tens of thousands of T cell genomes. The repertoire was sequenced with immunoSEQ multiplex PCR; TCRdb's copy has only in-frame clones and lacks some. This sample yields 2 million to 3 million clones, of which roughly 93% are seen a single time; about 0.39% belongs to the top ten. Every contributor of samples was a Caucasian grown-up residing in Nashville, Tennessee. Both subsets, CD45RA+ naive and CD45RA-negative memory, were split from the CD4+ cells.

The chain has TRBV29-1 and TRBJ2-7; 11 nucleotides match TRBD1. The receptor comes from a man aged 18 to 35 in good health. Some clones in this sample may be carry-over from other donors' samples. Sequenced: naive CD4+ T cells from PBMCs. The subset denotes: CD45RA+ positively selected. CDR3: CSAVGQGAYEQYF. CDR3 DNA sequence: TGCAGCGCGGTGGGACAGGGGGCCTACGAGCAGTACTTC.